Listed below are T cell receptor beta chains from one sample, sequenced in a study of shared clonotypes between healthy human individuals. Profiling relied on immunoSEQ multiplex PCR, and the TCRdb table lists in-frame clones only, not all of them. The sample has about 1.5 million clones; 95% to 99% are singletons. Sequencing input: naive CD4+ T cells sorted from blood. The receptors were sampled from a young man in good health. CDR3s include the opening cysteine and the closing phenylalanine or tryptophan. D genes are given only for firm matches. Not all rows give a size; the values are once, few, many and, for expanded clones, a class.

TRBJ2-1,TRBD2,.,TRBV19,TGTGCCAGTAGTCCACCCTTGCCGGGAGCGGGAGAAAATGGTGAGCAGTTCTTC,CASSPPLPGAGENGEQFF
TRBJ1-2,.,.,TRBV28,TGTGCCAGCATTAGTGGAGGGTGGTTTGGCTACACCTTC,CASISGGWFGYTF
TRBJ2-1,.,.,TRBV27,TGTGCCAGCAGTTTAAAACCCCACAATGAGCAGTTCTTC,CASSLKPHNEQFF
TRBJ2-5,.,.,TRBV10-1,TGCGCCAGCGCACCCCCCTTAATGACCCAGTACTTC,CASAPPLMTQYF
TRBJ2-7,TRBD2,.,TRBV4-1,TGCGCCAGCAGCCGTGACCCTAGCGGGAGAATCTACGAGCAGTACTTC,CASSRDPSGRIYEQYF
TRBJ2-3,.,.,TRBV11-2,TGTGCCAGCAGCTTCAAAGATACGCAGTATTTT,CASSFKDTQYF
TRBJ2-5,TRBD1,.,TRBV18,TGTGCCAGCTCGCTTCTGACAGGGGAAGAGACCCAGTACTTC,CASSLLTGEETQYF
TRBJ2-5,.,.,TRBV2,TGTGCCAGCATGACTGGAGCATGGGAGACCCAGTACTTC,CASMTGAWETQYF
TRBJ2-7,TRBD2,.,TRBV6-6,TGTGCCAGCAGTTTAGCGGGAGGGCCGGGCGAGCAGTACTTC,CASSLAGGPGEQYF
TRBJ1-5,.,.,TRBV6-1,TGTGCCAGCAGTGTTTCCCCTCAGCCCCAGCATTTT,CASSVSPQPQHF
TRBJ2-3,TRBD2,.,TRBV27,TGTGCCAGCAGACCCCTAGCGGGAGGGGATACGCAGTATTTT,CASRPLAGGDTQYF
TRBJ2-5,TRBD1,.,TRBV5-4,TGTGCCAGCAGCTCTTGGACAGGTGACCGAGGAAAGACCCAGTACTTC,CASSSWTGDRGKTQYF
TRBJ1-2,.,.,TRBV7-9,TGTGCCAGCAGCTCCAGGAGTAGTGAACACTATGGCTACACCTTC,CASSSRSSEHYGYTF
TRBJ2-7,.,once,TRBV18,TGTGCCAGCTCCTCGCGGGGGGGACAGGGAGACGAGCAGTACTTC,CASSSRGGQGDEQYF
TRBJ2-3,TRBD1,.,TRBV5-5,TGTGCCAGCAGGCAGTCGGGACAGGGGAACACAGATACGCAGTATTTT,CASRQSGQGNTDTQYF
TRBJ1-1,TRBD1,.,TRBV18,TGTGCCAGCTCACCCGGGACAGGGAGCACTGAAGCTTTCTTT,CASSPGTGSTEAFF
TRBJ2-7,TRBD1,.,TRBV29-1,TGCAGCGTGAGTGACAGGGTTGGCGAGCAGTACTTC,CSVSDRVGEQYF
TRBJ1-5,.,.,TRBV19,TGTGCCAGTAGTCCCCTGAATGCAGGTCAGCCCCAGCATTTT,CASSPLNAGQPQHF
TRBJ2-7,TRBD1,.,TRBV18,TGTGCCAGCTCAAACAGGGGGGACGAGCAGTACTTC,CASSNRGDEQYF
TRBJ2-2,.,.,TRBV5-8,TGTGCCAGCAGTATGCGGGACAGGAACACCGGGGAGCTGTTTTTT,CASSMRDRNTGELFF
TRBJ1-5,TRBD1,.,TRBV27,TGTGCCAGCAGTTTATTCGGACAGGGCAGGGGCAATCAGCCCCAGCATTTT,CASSLFGQGRGNQPQHF
TRBJ2-3,.,.,TRBV25-1,TGTGCCAGCAGCAAAGTAGTGGCAGGAGGACGTACAGATACGCAGTATTTT,CASSKVVAGGRTDTQYF
TRBJ2-5,TRBD2,.,TRBV18,TGTGCCAGCTCACCACGAGAACTAGCGGGAGTAGAGACCCAGTACTTC,CASSPRELAGVETQYF
TRBJ2-7,.,.,TRBV14,TGTGCCAGCAGCCCTCGGCGCGGGTCTACCCGAGAGCAGTACTTC,CASSPRRGSTREQYF
TRBJ2-5,.,.,TRBV7-8,TGTGCCAGCAGCTTTAGGGGGACACCGTACCAAGAGACCCAGTACTTC,CASSFRGTPYQETQYF
TRBJ1-5,TRBD1,.,TRBV19,TGTGCCAGTAGACCCGACAGGGTCTGGGAGAATCAGCCCCAGCATTTT,CASRPDRVWENQPQHF
TRBJ1-1,.,.,TRBV6-1,TGTGCCAGCAAAGGACTCCATCAGAACACTGAAGCTTTCTTT,CASKGLHQNTEAFF
TRBJ2-7,.,.,TRBV9,TGTGCCAGCAGCGCCCGAAGCTCCTACGAGCAGTACTTC,CASSARSSYEQYF
TRBJ2-7,.,.,TRBV28,TGTGCCACCGAAGGACAGTCCTACGAGCAGTACTTC,CATEGQSYEQYF
TRBJ2-6,.,.,TRBV7-9,TGTGCCAGCAGCCTACTGCAAGGGAGCTCGTCTGGGGCCAACGTCCTGACTTTC,CASSLLQGSSSGANVLTF
TRBJ2-2,TRBD2,.,TRBV7-3,TGTGCCAGCAGCTTAATGTGGGAGGGAGGAGAAACCGGGGAGCTGTTTTTT,CASSLMWEGGETGELFF